Detailed here is one T cell receptor beta chain. The data were obtained in a study of blood T cell repertoires in COVID-19. Whole-study context: Sites across the United States, Italy and Spain contributed samples from acute and convalescent COVID-19.

This CDR3 contains 13 residues. CDR1 and CDR2 from the germline V gene are SGHDT and YYEEEE. The V and J ends lost 6 bases and 4 bases, in that order; junction bases with no gene match: 3. Assay used: immunoSEQ multiplex PCR; TCRdb lists only in-frame clones, some missing. Among 250,000 or so clones, about 91% were seen once, and the ten largest hold roughly 2.4%. This TCR was sampled from a middle-aged woman with acute COVID-19. The V gene is TRBV5-6, the J gene TRBJ2-5, with 10 bases lining up with TRBD1. Sequenced: PBMCs or T cells enriched from blood (not recorded which). CDR3 sequence (DNA): TGTGCCAGCAACCGACAGGGGGCAGAGACCCAGTACTTC. Its translation is CASNRQGAETQYF.